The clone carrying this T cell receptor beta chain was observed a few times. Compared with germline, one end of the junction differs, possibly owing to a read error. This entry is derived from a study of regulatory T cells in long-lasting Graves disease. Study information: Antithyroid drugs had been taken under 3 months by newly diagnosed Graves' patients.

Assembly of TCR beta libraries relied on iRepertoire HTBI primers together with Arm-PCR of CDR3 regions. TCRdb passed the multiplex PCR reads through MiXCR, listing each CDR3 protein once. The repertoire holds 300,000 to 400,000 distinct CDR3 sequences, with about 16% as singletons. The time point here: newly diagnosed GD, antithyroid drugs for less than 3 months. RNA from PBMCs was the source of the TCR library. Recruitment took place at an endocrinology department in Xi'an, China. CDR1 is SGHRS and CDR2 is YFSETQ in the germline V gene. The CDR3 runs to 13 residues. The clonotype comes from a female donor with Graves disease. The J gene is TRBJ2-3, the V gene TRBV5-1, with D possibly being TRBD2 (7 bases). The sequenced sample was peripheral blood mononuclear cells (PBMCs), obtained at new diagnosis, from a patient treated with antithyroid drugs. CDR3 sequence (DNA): TGCGCCAGTGGGGGGGCTAGCACAGGTACGCAGTATTTT. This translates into CASGGASTGTQYF.